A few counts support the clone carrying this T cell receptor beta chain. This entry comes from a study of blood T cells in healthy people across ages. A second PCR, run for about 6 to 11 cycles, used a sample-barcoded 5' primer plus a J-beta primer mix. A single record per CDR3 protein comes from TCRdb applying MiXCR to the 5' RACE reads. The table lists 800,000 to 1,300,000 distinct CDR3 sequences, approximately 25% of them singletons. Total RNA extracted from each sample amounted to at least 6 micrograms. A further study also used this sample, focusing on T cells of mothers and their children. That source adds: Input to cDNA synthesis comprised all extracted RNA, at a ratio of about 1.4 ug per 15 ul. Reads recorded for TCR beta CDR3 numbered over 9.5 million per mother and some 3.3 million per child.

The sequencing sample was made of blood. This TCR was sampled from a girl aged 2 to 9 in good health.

The CDR3 region has the DNA TGTGCCAGCAGCCAGGCGGGAGCCGCAGATACGCAGTATTTT. It specifies CASSQAGAADTQYF. The genes are TRBV14 and TRBJ2-3, with 7 bases fitting TRBD2. The V segment lost 3 bases and the J segment 4 bases; nucleotides outside the gene matches: 4. The length of the CDR3 is 14 residues. In germline, CDR1 is SGHDN, CDR2 FVKESK.